A selection of T cell receptor beta chains follows, all from one sample in a study of blood T cell repertoires in COVID-19. The method was immunoSEQ multiplex PCR; TCRdb's version includes in-frame clones alone and lacks a portion of them. The sample lists roughly 340,000 clones, 80% to 90% occurring once. Sequencing used PBMCs or T cells enriched from blood (not recorded which). These receptors were collected from a man aged 35-49 years in a cohort exposed to, infected with or recovered from COVID-19 (not recorded which). Each CDR3 is given with its conserved first and last residue. The D gene is left open where the match is weak. Size is stated for part of the rows, as once, few or many counts, or as a class when the clone is expanded.

cdr3_nt cdr3_aa cdr3_length j_call clone_size d_call v_call
TGTGCCAGTCGGGGGGCGCTCGGTGTTTCCTACGAGCAGTACTTC CASRGALGVSYEQYF 15 TRBJ2-7 many . TRBV28
TGTGCCAGCAGTTTTCCGGGAGGACGAAACTCCTACAATGAGCAGTTCTTC CASSFPGGRNSYNEQFF 17 TRBJ2-1 . TRBD2 TRBV25-1
TGCAGCGTGGTCGAACAGGGGGCAAACAGTATCTCTGGAAACACCATATATTTT CSVVEQGANSISGNTIYF 18 TRBJ1-3 . TRBD1 TRBV29-1
TGTGCCAGCAGTTTAAGGGGTGTTCGGGGGGCGAACACTGAAGCTTTCTTT CASSLRGVRGANTEAFF 17 TRBJ1-1 . . TRBV27
TGTGCCAGCAGACAGACAGGGGGAAGGGACACTGAAGCTTTCTTT CASRQTGGRDTEAFF 15 TRBJ1-1 . TRBD1 TRBV28
TGTGCTGGACAACAGGGCGATATAGATAATTCACCCCTCCACTTT CAGQQGDIDNSPLHF 15 TRBJ1-6 . . TRBV28
TGTGCCAGCAGTAGGGGGGGGAATAGCAATCAGCCCCAGCATTTT CASSRGGNSNQPQHF 15 TRBJ1-5 . . TRBV25-1
TGTGCCAGCAGTGTGACAGCCTCCTACGAGCAGTACTTC CASSVTASYEQYF 13 TRBJ2-7 . . TRBV6-6
TGTGCCAGCAGCTACCGCGCAGGGGATGGGGTCACTGAAGCTTTCTTT CASSYRAGDGVTEAFF 16 TRBJ1-1 . . TRBV7-8
TGCAGCGTGGGGGCCGCTGGAAACACCATATATTTT CSVGAAGNTIYF 12 TRBJ1-3 . . TRBV29-1
TGTGCCACCAGTGAGAGGTTCCTCACAGATACGCAGTATTTT CATSERFLTDTQYF 14 TRBJ2-3 . . TRBV24-1
TGTGCCAGCATCCAGCGGCTCAATCGTCAGACAGATACGCAGTATTTT CASIQRLNRQTDTQYF 16 TRBJ2-3 . . TRBV2
TGTGCCAGTAGTAGGACAGCTACTGAAGCTTTCTTT CASSRTATEAFF 12 TRBJ1-1 . . TRBV19
TGCAGTGCCAGTTTTAGCGGGAGGGCCTACGAGCAGTACTTC CSASFSGRAYEQYF 14 TRBJ2-7 . TRBD2 TRBV20-1
TGTGCCAGCAGGCGAGCCGGGACTAGCGGGAGTCTCTACAATGAGCAGTTCTTC CASRRAGTSGSLYNEQFF 18 TRBJ2-1 . TRBD2 TRBV6-6
TGTGCCAGCAGCCATCCCGGGACTAGCGGATACAATGAGCAGTTCTTC CASSHPGTSGYNEQFF 16 TRBJ2-1 . TRBD2 TRBV3-1/TRBV3-2
TGTGCCAGTAGTAAGGGGGCTAACTATGGCTACACCTTC CASSKGANYGYTF 13 TRBJ1-2 . . TRBV19
TGTGCCAGTGGCCGCACAACAGGGGCTTATGGCTACACCTTC CASGRTTGAYGYTF 14 TRBJ1-2 . TRBD1 TRBV6-5
TGTGCCAGCAGTAAACTGTCCGGGCCGGTAAGGGGCACTGAAGCTTTCTTT CASSKLSGPVRGTEAFF 17 TRBJ1-1 . . TRBV6-2/TRBV6-3
TGTGCCAGCAGCTTGGATAGGCTAGCGGGCTACGAGCAGTACTTC CASSLDRLAGYEQYF 15 TRBJ2-7 . TRBD2 TRBV5-4
TGTGCCAGCAGTTTCGGGGGAGGGTACGTGGATGAAAAACTGTTTTTT CASSFGGGYVDEKLFF 16 TRBJ1-4 . . TRBV27
TGTGCCTGGAGTGCGAACAGGGGGCTAAGAAACACCATATATTTT CAWSANRGLRNTIYF 15 TRBJ1-3 . TRBD1 TRBV30
TGCGCCAGCAGCTTGGTGGCAGGGGATTGGACCGGGGAGCTGTTTTTT CASSLVAGDWTGELFF 16 TRBJ2-2 . . TRBV5-1
TGTGCCAGCAGCTTAGGGGCAGGACTAGCGGGAGTCGTTTTCTTC CASSLGAGLAGVVFF 15 TRBJ2-1 . TRBD2 TRBV11-1
TGCAGTGCAGGGGGTGAAAAACTGTTTTTT CSAGGEKLFF 10 TRBJ1-4 . . TRBV20-1
TGTGCCATCAGAGAGACAGGGCCTGGAAACACCATATATTTT CAIRETGPGNTIYF 14 TRBJ1-3 few TRBD1 TRBV10-3
TGCGCCAGCAGCACTCAGGGTACTGAAGCTTTCTTT CASSTQGTEAFF 12 TRBJ1-1 . . TRBV5-1
TGTGCCAGCAGTTTGTTTAGGGACAGAGGTTACACCTTC CASSLFRDRGYTF 13 TRBJ1-2 once TRBD1 TRBV28
TGTGCCAGCAGCTCGGGACAGCACGTCAGTAACTATGGCTACACCTTC CASSSGQHVSNYGYTF 16 TRBJ1-2 . TRBD1 TRBV7-9
TGTGCCAGCAGCCCAGCCCAGACTAGCGGGAGGGCAGCAGATACGCAGTATTTT CASSPAQTSGRAADTQYF 18 TRBJ2-3 . TRBD2 TRBV11-2
TGTGCCAGCAGTACAGGAAACACCGGGGAGCTGTTTTTT CASSTGNTGELFF 13 TRBJ2-2 . . TRBV6-6
TGTGCCAGTAGTGCCCCGACTAGAACGGCGGGGAATGAGCAGTTCTTC CASSAPTRTAGNEQFF 16 TRBJ2-1 . . TRBV19
TGTGCCAGCAGCGTAGCTACGGGGGACACGCAGTATTTT CASSVATGDTQYF 13 TRBJ2-3 few . TRBV9
TGTGCCAGCAGCTGGGGGTCAGGGGATGGGTCACCCCTCCACTTT CASSWGSGDGSPLHF 15 TRBJ1-6 . . TRBV5-5
TGTGCAAGTCGCTTAGCGTGGACTTACGTCGGCGAGCAGTACTTC CASRLAWTYVGEQYF 15 TRBJ2-7 few . TRBV12-2
TGTGCCAGCAGCCGGACTAGCGGGAGCGCAGATACGCAGTATTTT CASSRTSGSADTQYF 15 TRBJ2-3 . TRBD2 TRBV7-2
TGTGCCAGCAGTTCTAGCGGGAGGTGGAGTGAGCAGTTCTTC CASSSSGRWSEQFF 14 TRBJ2-1 . TRBD2 TRBV6-2/TRBV6-3
TGTGCCAGCAGCCCCGGACAGGGGGCGAGCTACACCTTC CASSPGQGASYTF 13 TRBJ1-2 . TRBD1 TRBV6-5
TGTGCCATCAGACCGGGACAGGGGGCCGGTGAGCAGTTCTTC CAIRPGQGAGEQFF 14 TRBJ2-1 . TRBD1 TRBV10-3
TGCGCCAGCAGCTTACAGGGTGGCGGTGGCTACACCTTC CASSLQGGGGYTF 13 TRBJ1-2 once . TRBV5-1
TGCGCCAGCAGTACGATAGCGGGAGGGCCGAGGAATGAGCAGTTCTTC CASSTIAGGPRNEQFF 16 TRBJ2-1 . TRBD2 TRBV10-1
TGCGCCAGCAGCTGGGACAGGGTGGGCAATGAGCAGTTCTTC CASSWDRVGNEQFF 14 TRBJ2-1 . TRBD1 TRBV5-1
TGTGCCAGCGGGACAGCTAGCTCCTACGAGCAGTACTTC CASGTASSYEQYF 13 TRBJ2-7 . TRBD1 TRBV11-3
TGTGCCAGCAGCTTTTGGGCAACTAGCACAGATACGCAGTATTTT CASSFWATSTDTQYF 15 TRBJ2-3 . . TRBV7-9
TGTGCCAGCAGCCAAGGGACTAGCGGTTTCGAGCAGTACTTC CASSQGTSGFEQYF 14 TRBJ2-7 many TRBD2 TRBV3-1/TRBV3-2
TGTGCCAGCAGTAGGGACAGGGGGCTTAACTATGGCTACACCTTC CASSRDRGLNYGYTF 15 TRBJ1-2 . TRBD1 TRBV6-5
TGTGCCAGCAGGAGAAGCGGTTCCTACGAGCAGTACTTC CASRRSGSYEQYF 13 TRBJ2-7 . . TRBV27
TGTGCCAGCAGCCCCCAAGTTGGGGTAGCGGGAGTCGTAGATACGCAGTATTTT CASSPQVGVAGVVDTQYF 18 TRBJ2-3 once TRBD2 TRBV7-2
TGTGCCAGTACTAACCAGGGGTCTAATGAAAAACTGTTTTTT CASTNQGSNEKLFF 14 TRBJ1-4 . . TRBV2
TGTGCCAGCAGTGGGAGTGACCAGCCCCAGCATTTT CASSGSDQPQHF 12 TRBJ1-5 . . TRBV28
TGTGCCAGCAGCAGAGGGACTAGCGCGAACACCGGGGAGCTGTTTTTT CASSRGTSANTGELFF 16 TRBJ2-2 . . TRBV21-1
TGCGCCAGCAGCGCAAGGACAGGGGGCGTTGGTGGCTACACCTTC CASSARTGGVGGYTF 15 TRBJ1-2 . TRBD1 TRBV5-1
TGTGCCAGCAGCCGGCTAACAGGGAGGGGCACTGAAGCTTTCTTT CASSRLTGRGTEAFF 15 TRBJ1-1 once . TRBV7-9
TGTGCCAGCAGCCCAACTAGAAGGACGAACACCGGGGAGCTGTTTTTT CASSPTRRTNTGELFF 16 TRBJ2-2 . . TRBV7-9